Below are 10 T cell receptor beta chains sequenced from a single sample in a study of OX40 agonist ivuxolimab in advanced cancers. Assay used: immunoSEQ multiplex PCR; TCRdb lists only in-frame clones, some missing. The sample holds 28,000 or so clones, about 88% seen once. The sequencing used CD4+ or CD8+ T cells sorted from blood, collected in a trial of the OX40 agonist ivuxolimab. The receptors here all came from an adult with an advanced solid tumor such as melanoma, head and neck, liver or kidney cancer.

V is TRBV4-1 and J is TRBJ2-3; the D gene could be TRBD1 or TRBD2 (5 bases each). Looked up from germline, CDR1 is MGHRA and CDR2 is YSYEKL. This CDR3 is built from 15 residues. Trimming cost V 2 bases and J 0 bases, with 9 bases left between them. This CDR3 is CASSQPGPSTDTQYF. DNA of the CDR3: TGCGCCAGCAGCCAACCGGGACCAAGCACAGATACGCAGTATTTT.

The gene calls are TRBV9 and TRBJ2-2; D might be TRBD1 (6 bases). Per germline, CDR1 SGDLS and CDR2 YYNGEE. This CDR3 is built from 13 residues. Trimming removed 0 bases at V and 9 bases at J, with 9 bases between. The CDR3: CASSVAQGRELFF. The CDR3 coding sequence is TGTGCCAGCAGCGTAGCTCAGGGGAGGGAGCTGTTTTTT. The full variable domain, its missing parts supplied by reference TRBV9 and TRBJ2-2, is DSGVTQTPKHLITATGQRVTLRCSPRSGDLSVYWYQQSLDQGLQFLIQYYNGEERAKGNILERFSAQQFPDLHSELNLSSLELGDSALYFCASSVAQGRELFFGEGSRLTVL.

The chain uses TRBV11-2 and TRBJ1-5, with a tentative D call TRBD1 (5 bases). Deletions cut 3 bases from V and 0 bases from J, with 9 bases between. CDR1 SGHAT and CDR2 FQNNGV come from the germline V gene. The CDR3 is made up of 15 amino acids. CDR3 sequence (DNA): TGTGCCAGCAGCTTTGGGGGAAATAGCAATCAGCCCCAGCATTTT. It is translated as CASSFGGNSNQPQHF.

The V gene is TRBV28, the J gene TRBJ1-4; a possible D gene is TRBD1 (6 bases). The CDR3 is 15 amino acids. V was trimmed by 6 bases and J by 10 bases, leaving 21 bases between them. Germline values: CDR1 MDHEN, CDR2 SYDVKM. In nucleotides, the CDR3 is TGTGCCAGCAGCCCGATACAGGGATATATGGGAAAACTGTTTTTT. Translation: CASSPIQGYMGKLFF.

The chain has TRBV19 and TRBJ2-2, with D perhaps TRBD1 or TRBD2 (5 bases each). The CDR3 has 16 residues. V lost 10 bases, J lost 2 bases, and 20 bases lay in between. Germline CDR1 LNHDA, CDR2 SQIVND (reference sequence). This CDR3 is CATLDGGRTNTGELFF. CDR3 sequence (DNA): TGTGCCACCCTTGATGGGGGTAGGACTAACACCGGGGAGCTGTTTTTT.

The V and J genes are TRBV7-9 and TRBJ1-5; a weak D match, TRBD1 (6 bases). Trimming stripped 5 bases from V and 2 bases from J, with 10 bases between. Germline V gene data show CDR1 as SEHNR and CDR2 as FQNEAQ (reference sequence). This CDR3 region has 14 residues. For the CDR3, the DNA is TGTGCCAGCAGCCCACAGGGCGGCAATCAGCCCCAGCATTTT. Its translation is CASSPQGGNQPQHF.

The CDR3, as DNA: TGCAGCGTTGAAGCCATGGGTAGCGGGGACAGCTCCTACGAGCAGTACTTC. Protein product: CSVEAMGSGDSSYEQYF. The rearrangement links TRBV29-1 to TRBJ2-7; weak D call: TRBD2 (8 bases). Germline CDR1 SQVTM, CDR2 ANQGSEA. Trimming shortened V by 1 base and J by 0 bases, and 19 bases separated the two germline ends. This CDR3 spans 17 amino acids.

This clone was recorded only once. The V gene is TRBV25-1, the J gene TRBJ1-6; D is possibly TRBD1 (5 bases). CDR1 MGHDK and CDR2 SYGVNS come from the germline V gene. V was cut by 7 bases and J by 9 bases, with 13 bases left in between. The CDR3 runs to 13 residues. The CDR3 sequence: CASNLGGGSPLHF. The CDR3 DNA reads TGTGCCAGCAACCTGGGGGGAGGTTCACCCCTCCACTTT.

This clone occurred a few times. The chain combines TRBV7-2 with TRBJ1-1; TRBD1 agrees at 10 bases. The germline gives CDR1 SGHTA, CDR2 FQGNSA. The CDR3 loop spans 17 amino acids. V shed 5 bases, J shed 11 bases, and the junction held 20 bases outside the gene matches. The CDR3 is CASSPTPGQGPPGGAFF. The DNA for the CDR3 is TGTGCCAGCAGCCCGACCCCGGGACAGGGGCCCCCCGGTGGGGCTTTCTTT.

The V call is TRBV6-5, the J call TRBJ2-7; 11 bases agree with TRBD2. This CDR3 has 14 residues. Per germline, CDR1 MNHEY and CDR2 SVGAGI. V trimming: 5 bases; J trimming: 4 bases; junction bases outside the gene matches: 4. For the CDR3, the DNA is TGTGCCAGCAGTCCCCTAGCGGGAGGTTACGAGCAGTACTTC. Residues: CASSPLAGGYEQYF.